This T cell receptor beta chain derives from a study of response to subunit inactivated influenza vaccine. Whole-study results and caveats: After each seasonal influenza vaccination, few new T cells are recruited, the authors suggested.

In this sample, this clonotype turned up many times. Its antigen is currently unknown. The CDR3 sequence is 14 residues long. TCRdb called the RT-PCR reads again in MiXCR, with one record for every CDR3 protein. The table records about 300,000 distinct CDR3 sequences, 21% of them present only once. The chain links TRBV21-1 to TRBJ1-5. TRBV21-1 is a recognized pseudogene. The sequenced sample was PBMCs from blood, obtained about 20 months after vaccination. This clonotype was obtained from a man aged 45-69 years who received an inactivated influenza vaccine. CDR3 amino acids: CASSNDGLGQPQHF. Here the CDR3 DNA reads TGTGCCAGCAGCAACGACGGGCTAGGTCAGCCCCAGCATTTT.